The sequence of this T cell receptor beta chain was determined in a study of T cell responses to AZD1222 COVID-19 vaccine. A note on this clone: Antigen specificity is unknown.

Study results and caveats: Variant regions that are unmutated are reportedly the target of nearly half of spike-specific TCRs. The study found Spike-specific TCR breadth and depth rose after two AZD1222 doses. The sample set comprised mostly white British donors with more females, and clonal diversity was possibly underestimated.

Generated by immunoSEQ multiplex PCR, the TCRdb table keeps only in-frame clones and is missing some. The table includes roughly 120,000 clones, approximately 89% detected once. This clonotype was obtained from an adult who received the AZD1222 COVID-19 vaccine. Source: peripheral blood, taken 28 days after the second AZD1222 dose.

In nucleotides, the CDR3 is TGCGCCAGCAGTGATCCCCAGGCAACTAATGAAAAACTGTTTTTT. Protein product: CASSDPQATNEKLFF. V and J are TRBV10-2 and TRBJ1-4; unclear D gene. CDR1 and CDR2 from the germline V gene are WSHSY and SAAADI. The V gene lost 3 bases and the J gene lost 0 bases, with 8 bases spanning the gap. The CDR3 has 15 residues.